The entry below gives a single T cell receptor (beta chain) sequence along with its context. Trimming shortened V by 8 bases and J by 4 bases, and 11 bases separated the two germline ends. The length of the CDR3 is 13 residues. Germline values: CDR1 MNHEY, CDR2 SVGEGT. The source of the sample is a study of T-cell memory formation after mild COVID-19. TCRdb independently ran MiXCR on the 5' RACE reads; one entry per CDR3 protein. The top ten hold 22% of the sample, which has a few hundred thousand distinct CDR3 sequences, about 17% seen once. The chain uses TRBV6-2 or TRBV6-3 and TRBJ2-2, with a tentative D call TRBD1 (7 bases). Sequenced: PBMCs or a T cell subset sorted from them (not recorded which). This TCR was sampled from a young man who had mild COVID-19 (a few samples of this study predate the infection). Cell type and time point are not known. The CDR3 bases are TGTGCCAGCGCCAGGGGGGTCACCGGGGAGCTGTTTTTT. Protein: CASARGVTGELFF.